A selection of T cell receptor beta chains follows, all from one sample in a study of OX40 agonist ivuxolimab in advanced cancers. Repertoires were generated with immunoSEQ multiplex PCR, while TCRdb's copy carries only in-frame clones and drops some. The sample consists of fewer than 40,000 clones, over 60% of them appearing once. The source was CD4+ or CD8+ T cells sorted from blood, collected in a trial of the OX40 agonist ivuxolimab. The source is an adult with an advanced solid tumor such as melanoma, head and neck, liver or kidney cancer. Each CDR3 is given with its conserved first and last residue. A D gene is named only where the DNA matches it firmly. Clone size appears in some rows only: once, few, many, or a class for an expanded clone.

clone size: -
J gene: TRBJ2-2
V gene: TRBV6-1
D gene: -
CDR3 DNA: TGTGCCAGCAGTGAAAGGGCCGGGAACACCGGGGAGCTGTTTTTT
CDR3 protein: CASSERAGNTGELFF

clone size: once
J gene: TRBJ1-3
V gene: TRBV7-9
D gene: -
CDR3 DNA: TGTGCCAGCAGCTTTGATTGGGGTGCGGCTGGAAACACCATATATTTT
CDR3 protein: CASSFDWGAAGNTIYF

clone size: -
J gene: TRBJ2-4
V gene: TRBV4-1
D gene: TRBD1
CDR3 DNA: TGCGCCAGCAGCCAAGGGGGCAGGACAGGGGAGTCGGAGTACTTC
CDR3 protein: CASSQGGRTGESEYF

clone size: -
J gene: TRBJ2-4
V gene: TRBV30
D gene: TRBD2
CDR3 DNA: TGTGCCGGGGGAGGGCAAAACATTCAGTACTTC
CDR3 protein: CAGGGQNIQYF

clone size: few
J gene: TRBJ1-1
V gene: TRBV2
D gene: TRBD1
CDR3 DNA: TGTGCCAGCAGGGTACAGGGGTGGGACACTGAAGCTTTCTTT
CDR3 protein: CASRVQGWDTEAFF

clone size: -
J gene: TRBJ1-3
V gene: TRBV28
D gene: -
CDR3 DNA: TGTGCCAGCAGTTTAAATACCCTCTCTGGAAACACCATATATTTT
CDR3 protein: CASSLNTLSGNTIYF

clone size: once
J gene: TRBJ1-5
V gene: TRBV2
D gene: -
CDR3 DNA: TGTGCCAGCAGCTCGGACGGAGGAGGTAGTCAGCCCCAGCATTTT
CDR3 protein: CASSSDGGGSQPQHF

clone size: -
J gene: TRBJ2-1
V gene: TRBV5-6
D gene: -
CDR3 DNA: TGTGCCAGCAGTTTTCCCTCCACCCTGCGGAATTCCTACAATGAGCAGTTCTTC
CDR3 protein: CASSFPSTLRNSYNEQFF

clone size: -
J gene: TRBJ1-5
V gene: TRBV5-5
D gene: TRBD1
CDR3 DNA: TGTGCCAGCAGCCTGACAGGGGATCAGCCCCAGCATTTT
CDR3 protein: CASSLTGDQPQHF

clone size: -
J gene: TRBJ1-4
V gene: TRBV4-2
D gene: TRBD1
CDR3 DNA: TGTGCCAGCAGCCAGACAGGGGCAACTAATGAAAAACTGTTTTTT
CDR3 protein: CASSQTGATNEKLFF

clone size: -
J gene: TRBJ2-2
V gene: TRBV19
D gene: TRBD1
CDR3 DNA: TGTGCCAGTAGTGACAGGGGGAAAACCGGGGAGCTGTTTTTT
CDR3 protein: CASSDRGKTGELFF

clone size: -
J gene: TRBJ1-6
V gene: TRBV5-5
D gene: -
CDR3 DNA: TGTGCCAGCAGCCGAGACATAAATTCACCCCTCCACTTT
CDR3 protein: CASSRDINSPLHF

clone size: -
J gene: TRBJ2-7
V gene: TRBV19
D gene: -
CDR3 DNA: TGTGCCAGTAGTATAGGAGAAGGACCCTACGAGCAGTACTTC
CDR3 protein: CASSIGEGPYEQYF

clone size: -
J gene: TRBJ1-1
V gene: TRBV11-2
D gene: TRBD1
CDR3 DNA: TGTGCCAGCAGCATCGGGACAGGAGGTTTGAACACTGAAGCTTTCTTT
CDR3 protein: CASSIGTGGLNTEAFF

clone size: -
J gene: TRBJ2-1
V gene: TRBV19
D gene: TRBD2
CDR3 DNA: TGTGCCAGTAGTATAGGCAGACTAGCGGGGGACAATGAGCAGTTCTTC
CDR3 protein: CASSIGRLAGDNEQFF

clone size: -
J gene: TRBJ2-3
V gene: TRBV29-1
D gene: TRBD2
CDR3 DNA: TGCAGCGTTGAGGGGACTAGCGGGGGGTTGGGAGATACGCAGTATTTT
CDR3 protein: CSVEGTSGGLGDTQYF

clone size: -
J gene: TRBJ2-1
V gene: TRBV11-2
D gene: -
CDR3 DNA: TGTGCCAGCAGCTTCGGGGACGGCTCCTACAATGAGCAGTTCTTC
CDR3 protein: CASSFGDGSYNEQFF

clone size: -
J gene: TRBJ2-7
V gene: TRBV6-5
D gene: -
CDR3 DNA: TGTGCCAGCAGTTACTCAATGGCTTACTCCTACGAGCAGTACTTC
CDR3 protein: CASSYSMAYSYEQYF

clone size: -
J gene: TRBJ1-5
V gene: TRBV2
D gene: -
CDR3 DNA: TGTGCCAGCAGTGAAGCGCAGGCGGGCGGGCCCCAGCATTTT
CDR3 protein: CASSEAQAGGPQHF

clone size: -
J gene: TRBJ2-7
V gene: TRBV6-1
D gene: TRBD1
CDR3 DNA: TGTGCCAGCAGTGAAGAGGGACAGGACTACGAGCAGTACTTC
CDR3 protein: CASSEEGQDYEQYF

clone size: -
J gene: TRBJ2-2
V gene: TRBV27
D gene: -
CDR3 DNA: TGTGCCAGCAGTTTTAAGGGGCAGGGGTCCGGGGAGCTGTTTTTT
CDR3 protein: CASSFKGQGSGELFF

clone size: -
J gene: TRBJ1-5
V gene: TRBV4-1
D gene: -
CDR3 DNA: TGCGCCAGCAGCCAAGACCGAACAGGCAATCAGCCCCAGCATTTT
CDR3 protein: CASSQDRTGNQPQHF

clone size: few
J gene: TRBJ1-5
V gene: TRBV7-9
D gene: -
CDR3 DNA: TGTGCCAGCAGCTTAGACACCAATCAGCCCCAGCATTTT
CDR3 protein: CASSLDTNQPQHF

clone size: -
J gene: TRBJ1-2
V gene: TRBV5-1
D gene: TRBD1
CDR3 DNA: TGCGCCAGCAGCTTGGCCGGGACAGCCTCTCTCCGAGGCTACACCTTC
CDR3 protein: CASSLAGTASLRGYTF

clone size: -
J gene: TRBJ2-2
V gene: TRBV5-1
D gene: TRBD2
CDR3 DNA: TGCGCCAGCAGCTTGGATGGTGGGGGACTAGCCACCGGGGAGCTGTTTTTT
CDR3 protein: CASSLDGGGLATGELFF

clone size: once
J gene: TRBJ2-1
V gene: TRBV6-1
D gene: TRBD1
CDR3 DNA: TGTGCCACGGTCTCGGGACAGGGAAGCTACAATGAGCAGTTCTTC
CDR3 protein: CATVSGQGSYNEQFF

clone size: few
J gene: TRBJ1-5
V gene: TRBV11-2
D gene: TRBD1
CDR3 DNA: TGTGCCAGCAGCTTAGAAGGGACAGGGCAGCCCCAGCATTTT
CDR3 protein: CASSLEGTGQPQHF

clone size: -
J gene: TRBJ2-2
V gene: TRBV7-3
D gene: -
CDR3 DNA: TGTGCCAGCAGCTTCTCAGGTCGAGGTCACGGGGAGCTGTTTTTT
CDR3 protein: CASSFSGRGHGELFF

clone size: -
J gene: TRBJ2-7
V gene: TRBV6-5
D gene: -
CDR3 DNA: TGTGCCAGCAGTTACTCGAATAGATACTACGAGCAGTACTTC
CDR3 protein: CASSYSNRYYEQYF

clone size: -
J gene: TRBJ2-3
V gene: TRBV5-1
D gene: TRBD2
CDR3 DNA: TGCGCCAGCAGCTTGGTACGCCGGACTAGCGGGGGGGGAGCAGATACGCAGTATTTT
CDR3 protein: CASSLVRRTSGGGADTQYF

clone size: few
J gene: TRBJ2-7
V gene: TRBV7-8
D gene: -
CDR3 DNA: TGTGCCAGCAGCCGGCTCCCGATAGGCCACGAGCAGTACTTC
CDR3 protein: CASSRLPIGHEQYF

clone size: medium-sized
J gene: TRBJ2-3
V gene: TRBV9
D gene: -
CDR3 DNA: TGTGCCAGCAGCCCCGAGCTAGCGAGAACAGATACGCAGTATTTT
CDR3 protein: CASSPELARTDTQYF

clone size: -
J gene: TRBJ2-3
V gene: TRBV30
D gene: -
CDR3 DNA: TGTGCCTGGAGTGTGGGCAGGTCAACTAGCACAGATACGCAGTATTTT
CDR3 protein: CAWSVGRSTSTDTQYF

clone size: -
J gene: TRBJ2-4
V gene: TRBV6-4
D gene: -
CDR3 DNA: TGTGCCAGCAGACAGGGAATAGCCAAAAACATTCAGTACTTC
CDR3 protein: CASRQGIAKNIQYF

clone size: -
J gene: TRBJ2-1
V gene: TRBV28
D gene: TRBD1
CDR3 DNA: TGTGCCAGCAACCGGGACAGGGTGGGCAATGAGCAGTTCTTC
CDR3 protein: CASNRDRVGNEQFF

clone size: -
J gene: TRBJ2-1
V gene: TRBV28
D gene: -
CDR3 DNA: TGTGCCAGCAGTTTACTCTCAGGGGGGGAGGATGAGCAGTTCTTC
CDR3 protein: CASSLLSGGEDEQFF

clone size: few
J gene: TRBJ2-7
V gene: TRBV4-3
D gene: TRBD2
CDR3 DNA: TGCGCCAGCAGCGACCGGGGAGTAGCGGGGGCCTACGAGCAGTACTTC
CDR3 protein: CASSDRGVAGAYEQYF

clone size: -
J gene: TRBJ2-5
V gene: TRBV18
D gene: TRBD2
CDR3 DNA: TGTGCCAGCTCACCACCTCCCGGGACTAGCGACGTCCAAGAGACCCAGTACTTC
CDR3 protein: CASSPPPGTSDVQETQYF

clone size: -
J gene: TRBJ2-5
V gene: TRBV6-5
D gene: -
CDR3 DNA: TGTGCCAGCAGTCTATGGAGTGTCGGGGAGACCCAGTACTTC
CDR3 protein: CASSLWSVGETQYF

clone size: -
J gene: TRBJ2-2
V gene: TRBV5-1
D gene: -
CDR3 DNA: TGCGCCAGCAAGGATTTATGGGGGGAAGCCGGGGAGCTGTTTTTT
CDR3 protein: CASKDLWGEAGELFF

clone size: -
J gene: TRBJ2-2
V gene: TRBV19
D gene: TRBD1
CDR3 DNA: TGTGCCAGTAGTATAGGTGGACAGGCAGTTACCGGGGAGCTGTTTTTT
CDR3 protein: CASSIGGQAVTGELFF

clone size: -
J gene: TRBJ2-3
V gene: TRBV5-5
D gene: -
CDR3 DNA: TGTGCCAGCGTATCCTATGGGGGGCGCGGGGATACGCAGTATTTT
CDR3 protein: CASVSYGGRGDTQYF

clone size: -
J gene: TRBJ2-7
V gene: TRBV4-1
D gene: -
CDR3 DNA: TGCGCCAGCAGCCACACTCACGGTGGTTCCAGCTCCTACGAGCAGTACTTC
CDR3 protein: CASSHTHGGSSSYEQYF

clone size: -
J gene: TRBJ2-2
V gene: TRBV18
D gene: -
CDR3 DNA: TGTGCCAGCTCACCGGGACTTTCCTACACCGGGGAGCTGTTTTTT
CDR3 protein: CASSPGLSYTGELFF